One sample yielded the 12 T cell receptor beta chains listed below, sequenced in a study of Graves' ophthalmopathy and Graves' hyperthyroidism. RNA transcripts provided the template for amplifying TCR beta CDR3 regions. Investigators did first-round RT-PCR with HTBI primers, then second-round multiplex PCR. TCRdb fed the multiplex PCR reads into MiXCR, producing one record per CDR3 protein. This table has some 370,000 distinct CDR3 sequences, 17% appearing once. Sequenced material: peripheral blood. The receptors stem from an adult woman with stable Graves' hyperthyroidism.

This clonotype was recorded at least ten times. The J gene is TRBJ1-5, the V gene TRBV20-1; tentatively, D is TRBD1 (5 bases). CDR3 length: 16 amino acids. Germline V gives CDR1 DFQATT, CDR2 SNEGSKA (reference sequence). Trimming took off 3 bases at V and 3 bases at J, with 18 bases between the two ends. CDR3 sequence reads: CSASPTGGAFNQPQHF. In nucleotides, the CDR3 is TGCAGTGCTAGCCCCACGGGGGGAGCTTTCAATCAGCCCCAGCATTTT.

This chain connects TRBV20-1 to TRBJ2-7; TRBD2 agrees at 12 bases. Unmatched junction bases numbered 7, after V lost 5 bases and J lost 2 bases. This CDR3 has 15 amino acids. In germline, CDR1 is DFQATT, CDR2 SNEGSKA (reference sequence). This chain's CDR3 is CSAPGLAGETYEQYF. The CDR3 DNA sequence: TGCAGTGCTCCGGGACTAGCGGGTGAGACCTACGAGCAGTACTTC.

The table lists this clonotype with many counts. The chain recombines TRBV6-6 with TRBJ2-7; unclear D gene. Deletions cut 4 bases from V and 2 bases from J, with 15 bases between. The length of the CDR3 is 15 residues. Germline CDR1 reads MNHNY; CDR2 reads SVGAGI (reference sequence). The CDR3 DNA is TGTGCCAGCAGTTCAGAGCCAACAGTGCCCTACGAGCAGTACTTC. Translation gives CASSSEPTVPYEQYF.

The chain couples TRBV11-2 to TRBJ1-3; D is ambiguous. The V gene's germline CDR1 is SGHAT and CDR2 FQNNGV. Trimming took off 5 bases at V and 4 bases at J, with 18 bases between the two ends. This CDR3 contains 16 residues. In DNA form, the CDR3 reads TGTGCCAGCAGCCCCGAGTACCTAGTATGGGGAAACACCATATATTTT. Protein sequence: CASSPEYLVWGNTIYF.

This clonotype was detected ten times or more. The chain uses TRBV20-1 and TRBJ1-6; D possibly corresponds to TRBD1 (5 bases). Germline V gives CDR1 DFQATT, CDR2 SNEGSKA (reference sequence). Trimming removed 3 bases from V and 3 bases from J, with 9 bases in between. There are 14 residues in the CDR3. CDR3 sequence (DNA): TGCAGTGCTAGGAGTGACAGCTATAATTCACCCCTCCACTTT. Translated, it gives CSARSDSYNSPLHF.

In its sample, this clonotype was seen many times. This chain connects TRBV4-1 to TRBJ2-7, with 9 nucleotides matching TRBD1. The CDR3 length is 15 residues. Per the germline V gene, CDR1 is MGHRA and CDR2 is YSYEKL. V shed 3 bases, J shed 5 bases, and the junction held 8 bases outside the gene matches. DNA of the CDR3: TGCGCCAGCAGCCAGACGGGGGACAGGGACGACGAGCAGTACTTC. It yields the protein CASSQTGDRDDEQYF.

The chain uses TRBV6-1 and TRBJ1-2, with D unresolved. This CDR3 region has 11 residues. Trimming pared 6 bases from V and 8 bases from J, leaving 10 bases between. CDR1 MNHNS and CDR2 SASEGT come from the germline V gene. CDR3 residues: CASSSDLGYTF. Here the CDR3 DNA reads TGTGCCAGCAGCTCAGATCTGGGCTACACCTTC.

This clonotype came up many times. Here the CDR3 reads CASSLLQVPLNTEAFF. The CDR3 nucleotides are TGTGCCAGCAGTTTACTTCAGGTACCGCTGAACACTGAAGCTTTCTTT. This chain connects TRBV27 to TRBJ1-1; no clear D gene. This CDR3 region has 16 residues. Germline values: CDR1 MNHEY, CDR2 SMNVEV (reference sequence). Trimming cost V 2 bases and J 0 bases, with 13 bases left between them.

This clonotype was seen at least ten times. This chain links TRBV19 with TRBJ2-2, with no clear D. Germline CDR1 LNHDA, CDR2 SQIVND (reference sequence). This CDR3 comprises 12 residues. Trimming removed 3 bases from V and 4 bases from J, with 3 bases in between. For the CDR3, the DNA is TGTGCCAGTAGTATTGTCACCGGGGAGCTGTTTTTT. Its translation: CASSIVTGELFF.

This clonotype was observed at least ten times. This sequence joins TRBV6-2 or TRBV6-3 and TRBJ2-2; possible D gene TRBD2, 5 bases. The CDR3 length is 14 residues. Between the trimmed V and J ends, which lost 5 bases and 0 bases, there was a span of 7 bases. Per germline, CDR1 MNHEY and CDR2 SVGEGT. The CDR3 bases are TGTGCCAGCAGTGACTACGCGAACACCGGGGAGCTGTTTTTT. It translates to CASSDYANTGELFF.

The chain joins TRBV19 to TRBJ2-7, with 7 bases that match TRBD1. V was pared by 5 bases and J by 3 bases, with 10 bases of the junction left unmatched. Germline values: CDR1 LNHDA, CDR2 SQIVND (reference sequence). The CDR3 is 15 residues long. The CDR3 loop is CASSDPGQTGYEQYF. The CDR3 DNA is TGTGCCAGTAGTGACCCGGGACAGACTGGCTACGAGCAGTACTTC.

This clonotype was seen many times. The rearrangement uses TRBV15 and TRBJ1-2; 7 bases match TRBD1. CDR1 and CDR2 from the germline V gene are LNHNV and YYDKDF (reference sequence). This CDR3 contains 18 residues. V trimming: 0 bases; J trimming: 5 bases; junction bases outside the gene matches: 15. CDR3 bases: TGTGCCACCAGCAGAGATTTAGGGGGCCTTGAGAAAAAGTATGGCTACACCTTC. The encoded protein is CATSRDLGGLEKKYGYTF.